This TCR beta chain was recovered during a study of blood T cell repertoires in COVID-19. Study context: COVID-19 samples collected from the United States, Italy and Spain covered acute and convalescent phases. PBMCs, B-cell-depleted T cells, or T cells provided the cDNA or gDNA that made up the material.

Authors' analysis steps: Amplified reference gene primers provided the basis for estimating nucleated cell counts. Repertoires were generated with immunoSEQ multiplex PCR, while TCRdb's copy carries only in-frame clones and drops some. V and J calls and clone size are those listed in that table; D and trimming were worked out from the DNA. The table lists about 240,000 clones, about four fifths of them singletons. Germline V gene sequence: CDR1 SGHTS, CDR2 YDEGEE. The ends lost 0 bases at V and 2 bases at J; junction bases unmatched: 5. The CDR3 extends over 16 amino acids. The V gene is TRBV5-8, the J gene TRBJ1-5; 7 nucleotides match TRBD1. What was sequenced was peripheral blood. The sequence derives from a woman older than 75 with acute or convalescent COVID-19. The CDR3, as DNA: TGTGCCAGCAGCTTGGAGTTTGGGACAGGCAATCAGCCCCAGCATTTT. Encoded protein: CASSLEFGTGNQPQHF.